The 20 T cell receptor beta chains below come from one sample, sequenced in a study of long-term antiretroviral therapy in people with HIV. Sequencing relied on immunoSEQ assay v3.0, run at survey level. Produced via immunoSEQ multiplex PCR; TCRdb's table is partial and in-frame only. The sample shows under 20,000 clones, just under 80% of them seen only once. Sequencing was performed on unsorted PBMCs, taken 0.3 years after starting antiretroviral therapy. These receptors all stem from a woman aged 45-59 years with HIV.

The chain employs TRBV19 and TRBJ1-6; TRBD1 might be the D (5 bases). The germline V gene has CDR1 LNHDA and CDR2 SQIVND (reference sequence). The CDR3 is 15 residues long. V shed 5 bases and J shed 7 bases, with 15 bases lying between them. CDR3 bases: TGTGCCAGTAGTCGCCAGGGAGCGAGGAATTCACCCCTCCACTTT. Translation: CASSRQGARNSPLHF.

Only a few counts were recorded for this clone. CDR3 protein: CASSLTRGHAEAFF. The CDR3 DNA reads TGTGCCAGCAGTTTAACGAGGGGGCACGCTGAAGCTTTCTTT. The chain joins TRBV27 to TRBJ1-1, with 7 bases that match TRBD1. The germline CDR1 and CDR2 sequences are MNHEY and SMNVEV (reference sequence). The CDR3 is 14 amino acids. With 2 bases clipped from V and 6 bases from J, the junction kept 6 bases outside the gene matches.

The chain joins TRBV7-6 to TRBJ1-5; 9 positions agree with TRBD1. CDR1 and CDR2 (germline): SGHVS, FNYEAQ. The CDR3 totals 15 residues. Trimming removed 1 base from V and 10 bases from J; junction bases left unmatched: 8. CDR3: CASSLGGDRVSPQHF. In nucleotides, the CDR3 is TGTGCCAGCAGCTTAGGTGGGGACAGGGTGTCTCCCCAGCATTTT.

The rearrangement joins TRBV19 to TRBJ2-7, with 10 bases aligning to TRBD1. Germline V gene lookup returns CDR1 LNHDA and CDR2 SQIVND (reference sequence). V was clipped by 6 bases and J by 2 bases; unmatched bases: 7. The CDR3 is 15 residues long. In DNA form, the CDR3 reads TGTGCCAGTAGCACCCGGGACAGGGGCCCCTACGAGCAGTACTTC. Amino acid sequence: CASSTRDRGPYEQYF. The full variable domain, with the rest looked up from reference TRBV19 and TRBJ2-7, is DGGITQSPKYLFRKEGQNVTLSCEQNLNHDAMYWYRQDPGQGLRLIYYSQIVNDFQKGDIAEGYSVSREKKESFPLTVTSAQKNPTAFYLCASSTRDRGPYEQYFGPGTRLTVT.

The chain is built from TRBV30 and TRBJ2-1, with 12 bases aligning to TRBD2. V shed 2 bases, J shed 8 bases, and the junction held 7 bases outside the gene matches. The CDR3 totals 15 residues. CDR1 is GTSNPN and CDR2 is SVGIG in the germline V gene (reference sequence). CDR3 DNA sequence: TGTGCCTGGAGTCCACTAGCGGGGGGCAGGGATGAGCAGTTCTTC. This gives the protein CAWSPLAGGRDEQFF.

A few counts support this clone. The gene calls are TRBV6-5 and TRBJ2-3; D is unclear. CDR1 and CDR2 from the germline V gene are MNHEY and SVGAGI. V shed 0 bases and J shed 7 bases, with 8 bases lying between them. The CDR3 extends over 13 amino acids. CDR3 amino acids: CASSYSRSYTQYF. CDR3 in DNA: TGTGCCAGCAGTTACTCGAGGAGCTATACGCAGTATTTT.

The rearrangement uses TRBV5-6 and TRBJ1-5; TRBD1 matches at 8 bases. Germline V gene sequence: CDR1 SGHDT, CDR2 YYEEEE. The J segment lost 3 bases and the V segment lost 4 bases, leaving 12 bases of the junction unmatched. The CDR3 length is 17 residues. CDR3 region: CASSMGTGGGFNQPQHF. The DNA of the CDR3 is TGTGCCAGCAGCATGGGGACAGGAGGAGGGTTCAATCAGCCCCAGCATTTT.

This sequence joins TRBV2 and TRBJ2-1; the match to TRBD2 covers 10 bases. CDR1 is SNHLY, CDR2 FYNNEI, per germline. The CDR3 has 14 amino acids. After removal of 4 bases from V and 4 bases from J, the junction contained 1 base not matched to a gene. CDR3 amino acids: CASSASGGYNEQFF. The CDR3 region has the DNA TGTGCCAGCAGTGCTAGCGGGGGATACAATGAGCAGTTCTTC.

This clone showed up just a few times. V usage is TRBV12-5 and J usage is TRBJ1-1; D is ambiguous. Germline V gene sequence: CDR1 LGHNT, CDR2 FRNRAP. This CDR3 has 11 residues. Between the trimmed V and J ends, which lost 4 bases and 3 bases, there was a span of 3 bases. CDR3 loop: CASGSYTEAFF. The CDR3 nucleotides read TGTGCTAGTGGTTCCTACACTGAAGCTTTCTTT.

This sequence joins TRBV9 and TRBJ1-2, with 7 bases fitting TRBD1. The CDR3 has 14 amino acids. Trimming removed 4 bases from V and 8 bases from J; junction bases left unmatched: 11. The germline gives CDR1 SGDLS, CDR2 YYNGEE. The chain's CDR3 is CASSSPDRARGYTF. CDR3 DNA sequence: TGTGCCAGCAGCTCCCCAGACAGGGCGCGAGGCTACACCTTC.

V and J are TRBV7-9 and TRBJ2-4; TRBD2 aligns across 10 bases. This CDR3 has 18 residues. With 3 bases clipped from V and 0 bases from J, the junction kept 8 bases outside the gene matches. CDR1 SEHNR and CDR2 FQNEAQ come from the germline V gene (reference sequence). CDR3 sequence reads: CASSFLAGDFLAKNIQYF. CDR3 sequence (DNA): TGTGCCAGCAGCTTCCTAGCGGGGGACTTTCTAGCCAAAAACATTCAGTACTTC.

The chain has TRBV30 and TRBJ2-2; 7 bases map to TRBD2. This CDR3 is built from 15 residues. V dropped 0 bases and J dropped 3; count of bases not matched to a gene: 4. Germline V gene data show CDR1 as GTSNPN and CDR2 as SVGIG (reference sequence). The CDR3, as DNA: TGTGCCTGGAGTGTCAAGGCGGGAGACACCGGGGAGCTGTTTTTT. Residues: CAWSVKAGDTGELFF.

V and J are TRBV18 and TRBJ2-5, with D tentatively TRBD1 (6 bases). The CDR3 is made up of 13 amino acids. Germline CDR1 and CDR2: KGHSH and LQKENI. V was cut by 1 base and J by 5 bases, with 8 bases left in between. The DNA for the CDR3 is TGTGCCAGCTCACCACGGCAGGGGGAGACCCAGTACTTC. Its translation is CASSPRQGETQYF.

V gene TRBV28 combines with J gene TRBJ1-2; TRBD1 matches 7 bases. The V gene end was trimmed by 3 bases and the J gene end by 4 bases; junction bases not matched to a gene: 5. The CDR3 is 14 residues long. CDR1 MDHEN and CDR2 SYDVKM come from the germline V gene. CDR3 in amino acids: CASSLDDRAYGYTF. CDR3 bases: TGTGCCAGCAGTTTGGATGACAGGGCCTATGGCTACACCTTC.

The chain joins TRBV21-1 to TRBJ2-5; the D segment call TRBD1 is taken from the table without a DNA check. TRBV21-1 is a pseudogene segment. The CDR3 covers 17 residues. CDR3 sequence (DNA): TGTGCCAGCAGCAAAGGTGTACAGGGAATGTACCAAGAGACCCAGTACTTC. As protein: CASSKGVQGMYQETQYF.

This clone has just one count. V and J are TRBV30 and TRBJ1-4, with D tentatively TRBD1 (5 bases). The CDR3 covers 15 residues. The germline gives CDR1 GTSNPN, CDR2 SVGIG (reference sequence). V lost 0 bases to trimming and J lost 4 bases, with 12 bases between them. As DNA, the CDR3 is TGTGCCTGGAGTGTACGCCAGGGTATTAATGAAAAACTGTTTTTT. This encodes CAWSVRQGINEKLFF.

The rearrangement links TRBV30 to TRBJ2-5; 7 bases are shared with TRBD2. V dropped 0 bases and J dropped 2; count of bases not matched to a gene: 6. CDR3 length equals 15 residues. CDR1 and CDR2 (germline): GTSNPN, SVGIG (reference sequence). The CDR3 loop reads CAWSVGSSGQETQYF. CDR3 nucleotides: TGTGCCTGGAGTGTAGGGTCTAGCGGACAAGAGACCCAGTACTTC.

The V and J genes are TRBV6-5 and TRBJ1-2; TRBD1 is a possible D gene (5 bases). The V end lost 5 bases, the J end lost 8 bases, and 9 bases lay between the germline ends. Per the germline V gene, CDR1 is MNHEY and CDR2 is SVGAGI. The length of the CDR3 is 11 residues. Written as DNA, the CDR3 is TGTGCCAGCAGTGGGGGGAGAGGCTACACCTTC. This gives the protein CASSGGRGYTF.

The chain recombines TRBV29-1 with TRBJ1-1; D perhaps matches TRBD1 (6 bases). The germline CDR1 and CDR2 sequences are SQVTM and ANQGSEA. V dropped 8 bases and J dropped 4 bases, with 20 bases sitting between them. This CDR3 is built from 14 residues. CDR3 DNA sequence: TGCAGCCTATCCGCAGGGGCTAAGGGCACTGAAGCTTTCTTT. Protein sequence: CSLSAGAKGTEAFF.

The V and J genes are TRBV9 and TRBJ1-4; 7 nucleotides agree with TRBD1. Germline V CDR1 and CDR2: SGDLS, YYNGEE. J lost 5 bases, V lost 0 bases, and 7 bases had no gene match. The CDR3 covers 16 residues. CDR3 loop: CASSVGRGQSNEKLFF. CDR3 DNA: TGTGCCAGCAGCGTAGGAAGGGGACAGTCAAATGAAAAACTGTTTTTT.